A selection of T cell receptor beta chains follows, all from one sample in a study of cytomegalovirus exposure and HLA in healthy donors. Here immunoSEQ multiplex PCR was the method, and the copy in TCRdb shows in-frame clones only, minus some. The sample holds some 200,000 clones, under 70% seen once. The sequenced sample was PBMCs. These receptors were obtained from a man between 35 and 55 years old in good health and CMV-seropositive. Each CDR3 is given with its conserved first and last residue. Each record gives: clone size, D gene, J gene, V gene, CDR3 protein, CDR3 DNA. D genes are given only for firm matches. Expanded clones get a size class; other rows say once, few or many, or leave the size out.

>once|.|TRBJ2-3|TRBV11-2
CASSLDPAGYGYF
TGTGCCAGCAGCTTAGATCCGGCAGGGTATGGGTATTTT
>few|.|TRBJ1-1|TRBV4-1
CASSTPSYGETEAFF
TGCGCCAGCTCAACCCCCTCCTACGGGGAAACTGAAGCTTTCTTT
>.|.|TRBJ1-3|TRBV7-6
CASSPQGTIGNTIYF
TGTGCCAGCAGCCCCCAGGGGACGATTGGAAACACCATATATTTT
>.|.|TRBJ2-3|TRBV10-1
CASATSDTQYF
TGCGCCAGCGCTACTTCTGATACGCAGTATTTT
>few|.|TRBJ2-3|TRBV5-4
CASSNQAGTRTDTQYF
TGTGCCAGCAGCAATCAAGCGGGTACCCGCACAGATACGCAGTATTTT
>.|.|TRBJ1-3|TRBV11-2
CASSLRGIGNTIYF
TGTGCCAGCAGCTTAAGAGGGATTGGAAACACCATATATTTT
>.|.|TRBJ1-5|TRBV19
CASSISLGAFNQPQHF
TGTGCCAGTAGTATCTCGCTAGGTGCTTTCAATCAGCCCCAGCATTTT
>.|TRBD1|TRBJ2-7|TRBV28
CASSSAGTAFYEQYF
TGTGCCAGCAGTTCCGCCGGGACAGCTTTCTACGAGCAGTACTTC
>.|TRBD2|TRBJ2-7|TRBV7-9
CASSSGGGDEQYF
TGTGCCAGCAGCTCGGGGGGAGGGGACGAGCAGTACTTC
>.|.|TRBJ2-3|TRBV9
CASSVGGAGTDTQYF
TGTGCCAGCAGCGTTGGGGGGGCGGGAACAGATACGCAGTATTTT
>.|TRBD1|TRBJ1-1|TRBV5-1
CASTSRTGQGEAFF
TGCGCCAGCACCTCCCGGACAGGGCAGGGTGAAGCTTTCTTT
>.|.|TRBJ1-2|TRBV7-2
CASSTGRVVGYTF
TGTGCCAGCAGCACCGGCAGGGTAGTTGGCTACACCTTC
>.|.|TRBJ2-2|TRBV9
CASTNRGSNTGELFF
TGTGCCAGCACCAACCGGGGTTCAAACACCGGGGAGCTGTTTTTT
>.|TRBD2|TRBJ2-3|TRBV5-1
CASSLGSGGATDTQYF
TGCGCCAGCAGCTTGGGGAGCGGGGGGGCCACAGATACGCAGTATTTT
>.|TRBD2|TRBJ2-3|TRBV11-3
CASSFKQISGVGGDTQYF
TGTGCCAGCAGCTTCAAGCAAATTAGCGGGGTGGGTGGAGATACGCAGTATTTT
>few|TRBD2|TRBJ2-3|TRBV9
CASSSRAGADTQYF
TGTGCCAGCAGCTCCAGAGCGGGGGCAGATACGCAGTATTTT
>few|TRBD2|TRBJ2-3|TRBV5-1
CASSLRGGTDTQYF
TGCGCCAGCAGCTTGCGGGGGGGCACAGATACGCAGTATTTT
>.|TRBD1|TRBJ2-7|TRBV4-1
CASSQSTGDYEQYF
TGCGCCAGCAGCCAATCGACAGGGGACTACGAGCAGTACTTC
>once|TRBD1|TRBJ1-1|TRBV5-4
CASSLEQGANEAFF
TGTGCCAGCAGCTTGGAACAGGGGGCGAATGAAGCTTTCTTT
>once|.|TRBJ2-7|TRBV11-2
CASSFSRGYEQYF
TGTGCCAGCAGCTTTTCCAGGGGCTACGAGCAGTACTTC
>few|TRBD1|TRBJ1-2|TRBV28
CASIPVDRVDGYTF
TGTGCCAGCATTCCCGTGGACAGGGTCGATGGCTACACCTTC
>.|.|TRBJ1-2|TRBV2
CASSSSFRNYGYTF
TGTGCCAGCAGTTCCTCGTTCCGTAACTATGGCTACACCTTC
>.|.|TRBJ2-5|TRBV13
CASSLWTARETQYF
TGTGCCAGCAGCTTGTGGACTGCCAGAGAGACCCAGTACTTC
>few|TRBD1|TRBJ1-6|TRBV7-2
CASSSSGTDNSPLHF
TGTGCCAGCAGCTCCTCCGGGACAGATAATTCACCCCTCCACTTT
>once|.|TRBJ2-5|TRBV28
CASSRPAIDGREYF
TGTGCCAGCAGCCGCCCCGCTATAGATGGCAGGGAGTACTTC
>few|TRBD1|TRBJ2-1|TRBV7-6
CASSLGLQGAREQFF
TGTGCCAGCAGCTTAGGGTTGCAGGGGGCAAGGGAGCAGTTCTTC
>few|TRBD1|TRBJ1-1|TRBV6-1
CASGTGGWVNTEAFF
TGTGCCAGCGGGACAGGGGGCTGGGTGAACACTGAAGCTTTCTTT
>.|TRBD1|TRBJ1-2|TRBV6-1
CASTPGQGALGYTF
TGTGCCAGCACCCCGGGACAGGGGGCGCTTGGCTACACCTTC
>.|.|TRBJ2-1|TRBV27
CASSMGVTGINEQFF
TGTGCCAGCAGCATGGGAGTGACGGGGATCAATGAGCAGTTCTTC
>.|TRBD2|TRBJ2-1|TRBV6-5
CASSYGGVEQFF
TGTGCCAGCAGTTACGGGGGGGTCGAGCAGTTCTTC
>.|.|TRBJ1-2|TRBV10-3
CAISESGQFYGYTF
TGTGCCATCAGTGAGTCAGGACAGTTCTATGGCTACACCTTC
>few|.|TRBJ1-3|TRBV5-4
CASSLLPGNTIYF
TGTGCCAGCAGCTTGCTCCCTGGAAACACCATATATTTT
>.|.|TRBJ1-2|TRBV7-9
CASSSGLYGYTF
TGTGCCAGCAGCTCCGGACTTTATGGCTACACCTTC
>.|.|TRBJ1-5|TRBV6-5
CASSEHGNQPQHF
TGTGCCAGCAGTGAACACGGCAATCAGCCCCAGCATTTT
>few|.|TRBJ2-7|TRBV6-1
CASSGQFYEQYF
TGTGCCAGCAGCGGACAGTTCTACGAGCAGTACTTC
>.|.|TRBJ2-7|TRBV2
CASSVTASYEQYF
TGTGCCAGCAGTGTAACAGCTTCCTACGAGCAGTACTTC
>few|.|TRBJ2-7|TRBV9
CASSPPDRPYEQYF
TGTGCCAGCAGCCCCCCCGACAGGCCCTACGAGCAGTACTTC
>.|TRBD1|TRBJ2-5|TRBV6-1
CASSATGVGETQYF
TGTGCCAGCAGTGCGACAGGGGTGGGGGAGACCCAGTACTTC
>few|.|TRBJ1-2|TRBV10-2
CASSEGSPYGYTF
TGCGCCAGCAGTGAGGGCAGTCCCTATGGCTACACCTTC
>few|TRBD1|TRBJ2-3|TRBV4-2
CASSLRQGETDTQYF
TGTGCCAGCAGCCTTCGACAGGGGGAGACAGATACGCAGTATTTT
>.|.|TRBJ2-1|TRBV10-3
CAISDAVRHEQFF
TGTGCCATCAGTGACGCGGTGCGGCATGAGCAGTTCTTC
>few|.|TRBJ1-3|TRBV6-5
CASRRGNTIYF
TGTGCCAGCAGGCGTGGAAACACCATATATTTT
>few|.|TRBJ1-2|TRBV6-1
CASSGRRTNYGYTF
TGTGCCAGCAGTGGTCGGCGGACTAACTATGGCTACACCTTC
>once|TRBD1|TRBJ1-2|TRBV4-1
CASSHDREARGYTF
TGCGCCAGCAGCCACGACAGGGAAGCTCGCGGCTACACCTTC
>.|.|TRBJ1-2|TRBV4-1
CASSQTGGYGYTF
TGCGCCAGCAGCCAAACGGGGGGCTATGGCTACACCTTC